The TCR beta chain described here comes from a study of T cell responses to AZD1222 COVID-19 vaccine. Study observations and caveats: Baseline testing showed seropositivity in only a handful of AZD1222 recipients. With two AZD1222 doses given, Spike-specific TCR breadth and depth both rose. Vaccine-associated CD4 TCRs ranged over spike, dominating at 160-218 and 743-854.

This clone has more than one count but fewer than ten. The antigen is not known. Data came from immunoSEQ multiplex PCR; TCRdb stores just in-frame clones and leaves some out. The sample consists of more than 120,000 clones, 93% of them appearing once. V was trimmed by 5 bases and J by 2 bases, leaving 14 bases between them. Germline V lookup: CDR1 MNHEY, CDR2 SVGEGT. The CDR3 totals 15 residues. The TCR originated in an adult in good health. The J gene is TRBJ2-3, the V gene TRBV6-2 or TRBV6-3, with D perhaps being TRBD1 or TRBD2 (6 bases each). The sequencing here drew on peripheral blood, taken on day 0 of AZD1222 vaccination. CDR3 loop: CASSRPGATTDTQYF. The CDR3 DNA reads TGTGCCAGCAGTCGGCCGGGGGCCACCACAGATACGCAGTATTTT.